This T cell receptor (beta chain) was obtained from a study of OX40 agonist ivuxolimab in advanced cancers. Sequencing was performed with immunoSEQ multiplex PCR; in TCRdb, only in-frame clones are kept and a portion is missing. Found here are about 28,000 clones, 86% of them singletons; the top ten hold around a quarter. This CDR3 has 13 amino acids. Trimming took off 4 bases at V and 6 bases at J, with 11 bases between the two ends. Germline V gene lookup returns CDR1 SGHDT and CDR2 YYEEEE. The chain is built from TRBV5-6 and TRBJ2-1; either TRBD1 or TRBD2 may fit D (5 bases each). This TCR came from an adult with an advanced solid tumor such as melanoma, head and neck, liver or kidney cancer. The source was CD4+ or CD8+ T cells sorted from blood, collected in a trial of the OX40 agonist ivuxolimab. The CDR3 DNA reads as TGTGCCAGCAGCAGCCGGGACGCCAATGAGCAGTTCTTC. As protein: CASSSRDANEQFF.